In this sample, the clone carrying this T cell receptor (beta chain) turned up once. These data originate in a study of T cell responses to AZD1222 COVID-19 vaccine. Libraries were prepared by immunoSEQ multiplex PCR; TCRdb keeps only in-frame clonotypes and omits some of them. Of around 120,000 clones in the sample, 88% were seen once. Trimming shortened V by 4 bases and J by 3 bases, and 6 bases separated the two germline ends. Germline loops: CDR1 SQVTM, CDR2 ANQGSEA. The CDR3 length is 11 residues. The chain couples TRBV29-1 to TRBJ1-1; D call uncertain. This TCR was recovered from an adult in good health. The sequenced sample was peripheral blood, obtained on day 0 of MenACWY control vaccination. The CDR3 loop is CSVAEYTEAFF. CDR3 coding DNA: TGCAGCGTTGCAGAGTACACTGAAGCTTTCTTT. The whole variable domain, remainder taken from reference TRBV29-1 and TRBJ1-1, is SAVISQKPSRDICQRGTSLTIQCQVDSQVTMMFWYRQQPGQSLTLIATANQGSEATYESGFVIDKFPISRPNLTFSTLTVSNMSPEDSSIYLCSVAEYTEAFFGQGTRLTVV.